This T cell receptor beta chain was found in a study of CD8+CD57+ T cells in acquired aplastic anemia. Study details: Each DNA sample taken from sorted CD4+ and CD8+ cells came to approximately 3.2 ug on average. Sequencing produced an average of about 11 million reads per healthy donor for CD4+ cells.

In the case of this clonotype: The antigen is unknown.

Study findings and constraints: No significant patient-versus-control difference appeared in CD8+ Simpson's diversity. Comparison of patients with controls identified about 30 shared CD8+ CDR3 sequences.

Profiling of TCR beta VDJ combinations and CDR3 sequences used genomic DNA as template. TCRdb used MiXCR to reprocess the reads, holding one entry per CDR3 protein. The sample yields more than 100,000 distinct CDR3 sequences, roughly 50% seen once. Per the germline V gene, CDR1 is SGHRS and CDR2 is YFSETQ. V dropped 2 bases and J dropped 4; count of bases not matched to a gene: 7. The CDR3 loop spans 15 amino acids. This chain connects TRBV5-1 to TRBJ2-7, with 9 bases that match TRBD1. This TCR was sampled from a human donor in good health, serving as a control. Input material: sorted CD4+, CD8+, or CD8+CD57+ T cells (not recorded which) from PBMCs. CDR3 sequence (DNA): TGCGCCAGCAGCTTCGACCCGGGACAGGGTTACGAGCAGTACTTC. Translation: CASSFDPGQGYEQYF.